These 11 T cell receptor beta chains were sequenced from one sample in a study of blood T cell repertoires in COVID-19. Sequenced by immunoSEQ multiplex PCR; TCRdb stores in-frame clones only, minus some. The sample holds roughly 260,000 clones, about 89% seen once. The specimen sequenced was peripheral blood. These receptors came from a man aged 40-49 years who had recovered from COVID-19.

The chain links TRBV7-9 to TRBJ2-1; TRBD2 is a possible D gene (5 bases). There are 14 residues in the CDR3. CDR1 and CDR2 from the germline V gene are SEHNR and FQNEAQ (reference sequence). Trimming shortened V by 5 bases and J by 3 bases, and 11 bases separated the two germline ends. The CDR3 bases are TGTGCCAGCAGCGTAACCGGGAACTACAATGAGCAGTTCTTC. Translated: CASSVTGNYNEQFF.

This clone came up a few times. The rearrangement joins TRBV15 to TRBJ2-1; 9 bases are shared with TRBD2. Germline CDR1 is LNHNV and CDR2 is YYDKDF (reference sequence). The junction had 4 bases not matched to a gene; V was cut back by 1 base and J by 9 bases. CDR3 length: 14 amino acids. The CDR3 DNA reads as TGTGCCACCAGCAGAGGTGGTAGCGGGGGTGAGCAGTTCTTC. Protein: CATSRGGSGGEQFF.

This clone was found a few times. The V gene is TRBV5-1, the J gene TRBJ2-5; no clear D gene. Germline assignment: CDR1 SGHRS and CDR2 YFSETQ. The CDR3 length is 15 residues. V was clipped by 3 bases and J by 1 base, with 13 bases between them. Here the CDR3 DNA reads TGCGCCAGCAGCTCCTATTATCCTTCCCAAGAGACCCAGTACTTC. It is translated as CASSSYYPSQETQYF.

The chain carries TRBV6-2 or TRBV6-3 and TRBJ2-7; the match to TRBD2 covers 11 bases. Per the germline V gene, CDR1 is MNHEY and CDR2 is SVGEGT. There are 14 residues in the CDR3. Germline trimming cut 0 bases from V and 9 bases from J; bases unmatched to any gene: 4. The CDR3 nucleotides read TGTGCCAGCAGTTACTCGACTAGCGGGGACTTGCAGTACTTC. Protein product: CASSYSTSGDLQYF.

The chain combines TRBV6-4 with TRBJ2-7; D perhaps matches TRBD2 (5 bases). The germline V and J ends were trimmed by 4 bases and 0 bases, with 19 bases remaining between them. This CDR3 is built from 17 residues. Germline assignment: CDR1 MRHNA and CDR2 SNTAGT. CDR3 residues: CASSGSRRVHYSYEQYF. Written as DNA, the CDR3 is TGTGCCAGCAGTGGCAGCCGGCGGGTACACTACTCCTACGAGCAGTACTTC.

This clone has just a few counts. This sequence joins TRBV6-2 or TRBV6-3 and TRBJ2-1; TRBD2 matches at 16 bases. CDR1 and CDR2 (germline): MNHEY, SVGEGT. The CDR3 is made up of 19 amino acids. V lost 6 bases to trimming and J lost 4 bases; unmatched junction nucleotides: 12. The CDR3 DNA is TGTGCCAGCAGCCATCCGGGACTAGCGGGGGGGGAGTCATACAATGAGCAGTTCTTC. It translates to CASSHPGLAGGESYNEQFF.

Written as DNA, the CDR3 is TGTGCCAGCAGCCGACAGTACGAGCAGTACTTC. This sequence encodes CASSRQYEQYF. The V call is TRBV7-8, the J call TRBJ2-7; D may be TRBD1 (5 bases). The CDR3 is made up of 11 amino acids. Trimming removed 5 bases from V and 4 bases from J, with 6 bases in between. Per the germline V gene, CDR1 is SGHVS and CDR2 is FQNEAQ.

J is TRBJ2-7 and V is TRBV5-1; 7 bases are a match to TRBD2. Germline assignment: CDR1 SGHRS and CDR2 YFSETQ. V dropped 4 bases and J dropped 7; count of bases not matched to a gene: 14. This CDR3 is 15 amino acids long. DNA of the CDR3: TGCGCCAGCAGCCGGGCCCCTGGCGGGAGTAGTGAGCAGTACTTC. This codes for CASSRAPGGSSEQYF. Full variable domain (missing parts from reference TRBV5-1 and TRBJ2-7): KAGVTQTPRYLIKTRGQQVTLSCSPISGHRSVSWYQQTPGQGLQFLFEYFSETQRNKGNFPGRFSGRQFSNSRSEMNVSTLELGDSALYLCASSRAPGGSSEQYFGPGTRLTVT.

The CDR3 spells CASRPAIAGGGTDTQYF. For the CDR3, the DNA is TGTGCCAGCAGACCCGCCATAGCGGGGGGAGGCACAGATACGCAGTATTTT. J is TRBJ2-3 and V is TRBV7-8, with TRBD2 matching 10 bases. Germline V lookup: CDR1 SGHVS, CDR2 FQNEAQ. This CDR3 comprises 17 residues. The V gene end was trimmed by 6 bases and the J gene end by 1 base; junction bases not matched to a gene: 10.

This clone has just a few counts. This rearrangement joins TRBV7-9 to TRBJ1-1; 9 nucleotides line up with TRBD1. The CDR3 totals 13 residues. Germline assignment: CDR1 SEHNR and CDR2 FQNEAQ (reference sequence). Losses at the gene ends were 6 bases for V and 3 bases for J; bases not matched to a gene: 2. CDR3 DNA sequence: TGTGCCAGCAGAAGGACAGGGGACACTGAAGCTTTCTTT. It encodes CASRRTGDTEAFF. Full variable domain (rest looked up from reference TRBV7-9 and TRBJ1-1): DTGVSQNPRHKITKRGQNVTFRCDPISEHNRLYWYRQTLGQGPEFLTYFQNEAQLEKSRLLSDRFSAERPKGSFSTLEIQRTEQGDSAMYLCASRRTGDTEAFFGQGTRLTVV.

This chain uses TRBV7-9 with TRBJ1-3; D is unclear. This CDR3 region has 16 residues. The germline CDR1 and CDR2 sequences are SEHNR and FQNEAQ (reference sequence). V lost 4 bases and J lost 2, with 15 bases in between. As DNA, the CDR3 is TGTGCCAGCAGCTACCCATCCGGGTTTGCTGGAAACACCATATATTTT. Protein product: CASSYPSGFAGNTIYF.